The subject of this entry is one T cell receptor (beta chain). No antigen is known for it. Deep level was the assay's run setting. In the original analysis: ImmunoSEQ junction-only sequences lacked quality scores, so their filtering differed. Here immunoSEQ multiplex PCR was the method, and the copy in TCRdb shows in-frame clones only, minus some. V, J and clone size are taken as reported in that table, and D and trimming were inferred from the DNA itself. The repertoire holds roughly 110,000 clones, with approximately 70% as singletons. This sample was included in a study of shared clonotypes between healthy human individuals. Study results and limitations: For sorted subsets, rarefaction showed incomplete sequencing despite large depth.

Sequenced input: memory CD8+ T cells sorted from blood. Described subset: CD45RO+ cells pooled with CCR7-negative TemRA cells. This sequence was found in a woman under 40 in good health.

The CDR3 DNA reads TGTGCCAGCAGCAGGACTAGCGGACCCTACAATGAGCAGTTCTTC. Translated, it gives CASSRTSGPYNEQFF. V is TRBV25-1 and J is TRBJ2-1, with 10 bases aligning to TRBD2. The CDR3 contains 15 residues. The germline CDR1 and CDR2 sequences are MGHDK and SYGVNS. J was trimmed by 2 bases and V by 6 bases; bases with no gene match: 4.